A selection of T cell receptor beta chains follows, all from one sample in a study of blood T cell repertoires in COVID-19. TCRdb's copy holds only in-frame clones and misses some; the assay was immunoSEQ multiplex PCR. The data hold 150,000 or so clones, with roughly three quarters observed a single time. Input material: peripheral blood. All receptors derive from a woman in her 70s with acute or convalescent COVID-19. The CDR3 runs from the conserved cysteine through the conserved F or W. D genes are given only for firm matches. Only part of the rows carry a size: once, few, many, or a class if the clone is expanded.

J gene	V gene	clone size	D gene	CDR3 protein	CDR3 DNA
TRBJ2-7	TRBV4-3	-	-	CASSQALVADSYEQYF	TGCGCCAGCAGCCAAGCCCTAGTGGCCGACAGCTACGAGCAGTACTTC
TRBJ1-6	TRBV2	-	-	CASRTDRSSYNSPLHF	TGTGCCAGCAGGACAGACAGGAGCTCCTATAATTCACCCCTCCACTTT
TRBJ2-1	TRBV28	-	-	CASSFGRGAHNEQFF	TGTGCCAGCAGTTTCGGAAGGGGCGCCCACAATGAGCAGTTCTTC
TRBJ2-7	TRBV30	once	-	CAWSVIAYEQYF	TGTGCCTGGAGTGTGATTGCGTACGAGCAGTACTTC
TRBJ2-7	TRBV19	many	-	CASSIGGYYEQYF	TGTGCCAGTAGTATCGGCGGGTACTACGAGCAGTACTTC
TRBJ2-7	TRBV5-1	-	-	CASSLVGPGNEQYF	TGCGCCAGCAGCTTGGTTGGGCCAGGGAACGAGCAGTACTTC
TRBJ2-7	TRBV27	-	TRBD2	CASSLTAGLAGNF	TGTGCCAGCAGTTTAACCGCGGGACTAGCGGGGAACTTC
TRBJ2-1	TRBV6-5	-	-	CASSYSDNEQFF	TGTGCCAGCAGTTACAGCGACAATGAGCAGTTCTTC
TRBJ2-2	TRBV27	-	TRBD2	CASIETSGNTGELFF	TGTGCCAGCATCGAGACTAGCGGGAACACCGGGGAGCTGTTTTTT
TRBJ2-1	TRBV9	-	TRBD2	CASSHGGTNGRDEQFF	TGTGCCAGCAGCCACGGGGGGACCAATGGCCGGGATGAGCAGTTCTTC